Included here is one T cell receptor beta chain sequence, with context. The antigen remains unidentified. This entry belongs to a study of PD-L1 blockade in urothelial cancer. Study background: Patients commenced atezolizumab at some point between 2014 and 2015, and it was given at 1,200 mg intravenously every 3 weeks. The patients had undergone anywhere from 0 to 3 prior chemotherapy regimens. Notes on the study in general: Enhanced expansion of tumor-associated blood clones at 3 weeks characterized durable-benefit patients.

The data were produced by immunoSEQ multiplex PCR, yet TCRdb's version contains in-frame clones alone and is incomplete. The data show approximately 80,000 clones, roughly 82% seen once. All patients handed over anywhere from 1 to 8 samples, pretreatment and on-treatment. This specimen consisted of PBMCs, obtained around atezolizumab (anti-PD-L1) treatment. The clonotype was recovered from a man between 70 and 80 years old with urothelial cancer.

The CDR3: CASSYDTQGETQYF. The CDR3 bases are TGTGCCAGCAGTTACGACACTCAGGGAGAGACCCAGTACTTC. V gene TRBV6-5 combines with J gene TRBJ2-5, with D maybe TRBD1 (5 bases). Germline V gives CDR1 MNHEY, CDR2 SVGAGI. The germline V and J ends were trimmed by 2 bases and 4 bases, with 11 bases remaining between them. The CDR3 loop spans 14 amino acids.